This TCR beta chain is drawn from a study of blood T cell repertoires in COVID-19. At the level of the study: Material from acute and convalescent COVID-19 was sourced from the United States, Italy and Spain. T cells, B-cell-depleted T cells, or PBMCs supplied cDNA or gDNA.

The CDR3 spans 16 residues. The germline gives CDR1 MNHEY, CDR2 SMNVEV (reference sequence). The junction had 1 base not matched to a gene; V was cut back by 0 bases and J by 2 bases. Patients from Seattle were sampled longitudinally, starting during active infection. Original methodology: Scientists estimated how many nucleated cells there were by amplifying reference gene primers. Assay: immunoSEQ multiplex PCR; the TCRdb copy retains only in-frame clones and omits some. V and J calls plus clone size are reproduced from that table; the DNA served to infer D and trimming. The profile shows approximately 330,000 clones, 87% of them singletons.

This chain joins TRBV27 and TRBJ2-1; 10 bases align to TRBD2. Sequenced input: peripheral blood. The receptor's source is a man aged 25-45 years with COVID-19, enrolled during active disease. The CDR3 DNA is TGTGCCAGCAGTTTATCGAGCGGGAGGGCCTACAATGAGCAGTTCTTC. This encodes CASSLSSGRAYNEQFF.